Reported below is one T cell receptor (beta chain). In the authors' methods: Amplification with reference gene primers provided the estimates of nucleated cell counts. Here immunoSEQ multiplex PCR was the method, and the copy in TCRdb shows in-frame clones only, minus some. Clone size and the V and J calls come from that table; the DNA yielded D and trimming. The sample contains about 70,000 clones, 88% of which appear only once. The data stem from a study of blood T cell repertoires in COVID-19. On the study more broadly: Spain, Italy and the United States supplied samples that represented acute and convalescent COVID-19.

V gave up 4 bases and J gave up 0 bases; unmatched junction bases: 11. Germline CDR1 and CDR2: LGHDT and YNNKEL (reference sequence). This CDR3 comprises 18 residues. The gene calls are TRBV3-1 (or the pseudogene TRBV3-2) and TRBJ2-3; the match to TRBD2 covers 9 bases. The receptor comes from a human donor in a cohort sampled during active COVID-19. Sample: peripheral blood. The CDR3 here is CASSRLGTSRSSTDTQYF. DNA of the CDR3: TGTGCCAGCAGCCGCCTCGGGACTAGCAGATCTAGCACAGATACGCAGTATTTT.